This T cell receptor beta chain was captured in a study of T cells and Merkel cell carcinoma outcomes. This clone appeared once. Its antigen is currently unknown. Whole-study findings and limits: In Merkel cell carcinoma, repertoire and T-cell density reportedly predicted outcomes.

Assay: immunoSEQ multiplex PCR; the TCRdb copy retains only in-frame clones and omits some. The sample carries under 20,000 clones, around 79% recorded once. The TCR was taken from a human donor with Merkel cell carcinoma. The specimen sequenced was tumor tissue from Merkel cell carcinoma.

CDR3 region: CASSFPLGTGGYYGYTF. The CDR3 bases are TGTGCCAGCAGTTTCCCTTTAGGGACAGGGGGCTACTATGGCTACACCTTC. The chain is built from TRBV28 and TRBJ1-2; 12 positions agree with TRBD1. The CDR3 has 17 amino acids. V gave up 3 bases and J gave up 3 bases; unmatched junction bases: 8. Germline assignment: CDR1 MDHEN and CDR2 SYDVKM.